This T cell receptor (beta chain) emerged from a study of blood T cells in healthy people across ages. Study conclusions and caveats: Diversity figures derived from one million T cells were judged to underestimate the true value.

PCR was performed a second time for about 6 to 12 cycles using a sample-barcoded 5' primer and a J-beta primer mix. Via MiXCR, TCRdb re-called the 5' RACE reads, giving one row per CDR3 protein. The sample holds approximately 1.5 million distinct CDR3 sequences; roughly 30% are singletons and the top ten take approximately 11%. Germline V gene data show CDR1 as MDHEN and CDR2 as SYDVKM. This CDR3 has 16 residues. Deletions cut 6 bases from V and 0 bases from J, with 12 bases between. This clonotype has only a few counts. Its antigen is still unknown. V is TRBV28 and J is TRBJ2-6; D is tentatively TRBD1 or TRBD2 (5 bases each). The material sequenced was blood. This sequence was found in a woman younger than 45 in good health. CDR3 residues: CASRKGDPSGANVLTF. CDR3 nucleotide sequence: TGTGCCAGCAGGAAAGGGGACCCCTCTGGGGCCAACGTCCTGACTTTC.